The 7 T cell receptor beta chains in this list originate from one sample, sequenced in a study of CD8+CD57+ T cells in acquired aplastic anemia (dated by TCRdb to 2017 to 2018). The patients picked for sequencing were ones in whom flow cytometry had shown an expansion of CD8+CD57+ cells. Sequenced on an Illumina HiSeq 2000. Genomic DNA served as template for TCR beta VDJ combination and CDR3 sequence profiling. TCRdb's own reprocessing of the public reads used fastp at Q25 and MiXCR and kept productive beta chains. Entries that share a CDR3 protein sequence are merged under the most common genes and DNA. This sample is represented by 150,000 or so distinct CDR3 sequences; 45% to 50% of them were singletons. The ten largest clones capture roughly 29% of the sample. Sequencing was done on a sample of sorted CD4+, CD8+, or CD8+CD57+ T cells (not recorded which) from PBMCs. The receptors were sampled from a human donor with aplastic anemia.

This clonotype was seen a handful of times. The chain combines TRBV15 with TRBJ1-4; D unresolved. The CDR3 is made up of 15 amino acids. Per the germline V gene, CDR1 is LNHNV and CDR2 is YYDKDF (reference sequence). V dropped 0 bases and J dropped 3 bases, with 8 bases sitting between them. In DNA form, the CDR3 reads TGTGCCACCAGCAGAGATAACGCTGCTAATGAAAAACTGTTTTTT. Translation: CATSRDNAANEKLFF.

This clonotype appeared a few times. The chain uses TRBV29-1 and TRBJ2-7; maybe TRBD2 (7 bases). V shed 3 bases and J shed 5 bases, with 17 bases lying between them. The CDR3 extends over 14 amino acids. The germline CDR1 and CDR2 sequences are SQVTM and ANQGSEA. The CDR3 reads CSVDGEGVSNEQYF. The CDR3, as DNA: TGCAGCGTTGATGGGGAGGGGGTGTCGAACGAGCAGTACTTC.

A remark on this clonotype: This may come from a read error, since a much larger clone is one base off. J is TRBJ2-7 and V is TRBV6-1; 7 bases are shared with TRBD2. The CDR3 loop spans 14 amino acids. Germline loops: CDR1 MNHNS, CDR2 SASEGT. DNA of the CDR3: TGTGCCAGCAGCCCTGGGAGGGCTTCCTACGAGCAGCACTTC. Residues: CASSPGRASYEQHF.

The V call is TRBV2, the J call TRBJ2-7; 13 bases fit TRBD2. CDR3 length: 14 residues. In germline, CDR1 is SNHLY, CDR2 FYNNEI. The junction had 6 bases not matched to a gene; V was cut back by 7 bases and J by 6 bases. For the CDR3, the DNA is TGTGCCAGCACCAGACTAGCGGGAGGAAGCGAGCAGTACTTC. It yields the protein CASTRLAGGSEQYF.

The CDR3 loop is CASSVGQGVTYEHF. DNA of the CDR3: TGTGCCAGCAGCGTAGGACAGGGGGTAACCTACGAGCATTTT. The genes are TRBV9 and TRBJ1-5, with 9 positions matching TRBD1. The CDR3 is 14 residues long. The V gene's germline CDR1 is SGDLS and CDR2 YYNGEE. The ends lost 0 bases at V and 14 bases at J; junction bases unmatched: 9.

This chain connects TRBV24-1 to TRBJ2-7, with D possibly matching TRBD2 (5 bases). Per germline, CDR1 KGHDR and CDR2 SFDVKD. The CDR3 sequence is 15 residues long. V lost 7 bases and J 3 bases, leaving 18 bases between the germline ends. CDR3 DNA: TGTGCCACCAGGAGGAGACATTCGGGGTACTACGAGCAGTACTTC. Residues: CATRRRHSGYYEQYF.

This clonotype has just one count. The CDR3 nucleotides read TGTGCCACCGGGGACAGGGAGGGGACAGATACGCAGTATTTT. Translated: CATGDREGTDTQYF. This chain joins TRBV7-8 and TRBJ2-3; TRBD1 matches at 9 bases. This CDR3 comprises 14 residues. V shed 10 bases, J shed 3 bases, and the junction held 8 bases outside the gene matches. From germline, CDR1 is SGHVS and CDR2 FQNEAQ.